These 18 T cell receptor beta chains were sequenced from one sample in a study of control samples from healthy donors and cancer patients. Measured with immunoSEQ multiplex PCR; TCRdb has only the in-frame clones, and not every one. The sample shows about 50,000 clones, about nine tenths of them seen only once. Sequencing was performed on PBMCs. Receptor source: a man aged 45-65 years with head and neck cancer.

V usage is TRBV7-2 and J usage is TRBJ1-6; no definite D call. Between the trimmed V and J ends, which lost 4 bases and 5 bases, there was a span of 12 bases. CDR3 length: 15 amino acids. CDR1 and CDR2 from the germline V gene are SGHTA and FQGNSA. As DNA, the CDR3 is TGTGCCAGCAGCTCGCTTGGACGGAATAATTCACCCCTCCACTTT. This translates into CASSSLGRNNSPLHF. The full variable domain, its missing parts supplied by reference TRBV7-2 and TRBJ1-6, is GAGVSQSPSNKVTEKGKDVELRCDPISGHTALYWYRQSLGQGLEFLIYFQGNSAPDKSGLPSDRFSAERTGGSVSTLTIQRTQQEDSAVYLCASSSLGRNNSPLHFGNGTRLTVT.

V is TRBV7-3 and J is TRBJ2-1, with unresolved D. This CDR3 region has 13 residues. The V gene lost 5 bases and the J gene lost 6 bases, with 11 bases spanning the gap. Per the germline V gene, CDR1 is SGHTA and CDR2 is FQGTGA. For the CDR3, the DNA is TGTGCCAGCAGCCACCCGAGTTTCAATGAGCAGTTCTTC. This sequence encodes CASSHPSFNEQFF.

The rearrangement joins TRBV28 to TRBJ1-1, with D uncertain. V lost 1 base and J lost 6, with 6 bases in between. This CDR3 is 12 amino acids long. CDR1 is MDHEN and CDR2 is SYDVKM in the germline V gene. The CDR3 DNA reads TGTGCCAGCAGTTTATCGGGGTCTGAAGCTTTCTTT. It encodes CASSLSGSEAFF.

The chain carries TRBV7-8 and TRBJ1-1; 10 bases are a match to TRBD1. CDR3 size: 16 residues. Germline V CDR1 and CDR2: SGHVS, FQNEAQ. V trimming: 5 bases; J trimming: 6 bases; junction bases outside the gene matches: 12. CDR3 in amino acids: CASSKTGGSPIPEAFF. The CDR3 bases are TGTGCCAGCAGCAAGACAGGGGGCTCCCCGATCCCTGAAGCTTTCTTT.

The sample holds one count of this clone. The chain uses TRBV3-1 (or the pseudogene TRBV3-2) and TRBJ2-7; 8 bases are a match to TRBD2. J was trimmed by 11 bases and V by 0 bases; bases with no gene match: 12. Germline-derived CDR1 and CDR2 are LGHDT and YNNKEL (reference sequence). The CDR3 runs 15 residues. This chain's CDR3 is CASSQDQLAANKKYF. Here the CDR3 DNA reads TGTGCCAGCAGCCAAGATCAACTAGCGGCCAACAAGAAGTACTTC.

The rearrangement uses TRBV4-1 and TRBJ2-1, with D uncertain. V shed 1 base and J shed 5 bases, with 12 bases lying between them. This CDR3 spans 15 amino acids. CDR1 is MGHRA, CDR2 YSYEKL, per germline. Here the CDR3 reads CASSQGLSNHNEQFF. The CDR3 DNA follows: TGCGCCAGCAGCCAAGGTTTGTCTAACCACAATGAGCAGTTCTTC.

The chain couples TRBV19 to TRBJ1-3; D might be TRBD1 (5 bases). Trimming cost V 7 bases and J 1 base, with 14 bases left between them. Germline CDR1 reads LNHDA; CDR2 reads SQIVND (reference sequence). The CDR3 sequence is 15 residues long. The CDR3 DNA reads as TGTGCCAGTATGCTAAACCAGGGTTCTGGAAACACCATATATTTT. Its translation is CASMLNQGSGNTIYF.

The J gene is TRBJ2-7, the V gene TRBV28, with a possible D match to TRBD1 (6 bases). Trimming shortened V by 5 bases and J by 2 bases, and 13 bases separated the two germline ends. The germline V gene has CDR1 MDHEN and CDR2 SYDVKM. CDR3 length: 14 residues. CDR3 bases: TGTGCCAGCAGTCAAACAGGGTTGGCCTACGAGCAGTACTTC. Translating gives CASSQTGLAYEQYF.

This sequence joins TRBV4-1 and TRBJ1-5, with no clear D. The CDR3 is 14 amino acids. Trimming pared 0 bases from V and 6 bases from J, leaving 9 bases between. From germline, CDR1 is MGHRA and CDR2 YSYEKL. The CDR3 coding sequence is TGCGCCAGCAGCCAAGACCTGTGGATTCAGCCCCAGCATTTT. It translates to CASSQDLWIQPQHF.

This clone is a singleton in its sample. The chain is built from TRBV5-6 and TRBJ2-1; 12 bases match TRBD2. Germline V gene lookup returns CDR1 SGHDT and CDR2 YYEEEE. Trimming removed 3 bases from V and 7 bases from J; junction bases left unmatched: 5. The CDR3 contains 15 residues. CDR3 sequence reads: CASSWRLAGANEQFF. CDR3 nucleotide sequence: TGTGCCAGCAGCTGGAGACTAGCGGGAGCGAATGAGCAGTTCTTC.

This chain links TRBV6-5 with TRBJ1-4, with D hard to call. CDR1 MNHEY and CDR2 SVGAGI come from the germline V gene. The CDR3 loop spans 13 amino acids. V lost 8 bases, J lost 7 bases, and 14 bases lay in between. The CDR3 spells CASVRQAGEKLFF. CDR3 bases: TGTGCCAGCGTGCGTCAGGCCGGTGAAAAACTGTTTTTT.

The V and J genes are TRBV6-5 and TRBJ1-2; 7 bases fit TRBD1. The germline V gene encodes CDR1 MNHEY and CDR2 SVGAGI. V shed 0 bases and J 5 bases; nucleotides not matched to a gene: 9. CDR3 size: 16 residues. The CDR3 reads CASSYSATGAQYGYTF. The CDR3 region has the DNA TGTGCCAGCAGTTACTCGGCCACAGGGGCCCAGTATGGCTACACCTTC.

CDR3 nucleotides: TGTGCCAGCAGGAGACAGGGGGGCTACGAGCAGTACTTC. Its protein is CASRRQGGYEQYF. The chain has TRBV28 and TRBJ2-7; 9 nucleotides line up with TRBD1. Germline V gene sequence: CDR1 MDHEN, CDR2 SYDVKM. Germline trimming cut 6 bases from V and 3 bases from J; bases unmatched to any gene: 3. The CDR3 sequence is 13 residues long. Full variable domain (rest looked up from reference TRBV28 and TRBJ2-7): DVKVTQSSRYLVKRTGEKVFLECVQDMDHENMFWYRQDPGLGLRLIYFSYDVKMKEKGDIPEGYSVSREKKERFSLILESASTNQTSMYLCASRRQGGYEQYFGPGTRLTVT.

The chain uses TRBV27 and TRBJ2-7, with TRBD2 matching over 9 bases. Germline V gene data show CDR1 as MNHEY and CDR2 as SMNVEV (reference sequence). V was pared by 1 base and J by 4 bases, with 5 bases of the junction left unmatched. The CDR3 sequence is 15 residues long. The CDR3, as DNA: TGTGCCAGCAGTTTATACGCGGGGGGGCTGTACGAGCAGTACTTC. Translated, it gives CASSLYAGGLYEQYF.

The sample holds a few counts of this clone. The chain uses TRBV7-2 and TRBJ2-5, with a tentative D call TRBD2 (6 bases). Trimming took 1 base from V and 1 from J, leaving 10 bases between them. The CDR3 loop spans 15 amino acids. CDR1 is SGHTA, CDR2 FQGNSA, per germline. This chain's CDR3 is CASSLVGGSQETQYF. The CDR3 region has the DNA TGTGCCAGCAGCTTAGTTGGGGGGAGCCAAGAGACCCAGTACTTC.

The rearrangement joins TRBV9 to TRBJ2-2; 10 bases agree with TRBD2. Trimming at V came to 3 bases and at J to 2 bases, leaving 4 bases not matched to a gene. This CDR3 is 16 amino acids long. In germline, CDR1 is SGDLS, CDR2 YYNGEE. The CDR3 region is CASSARTSGNTGELFF. The CDR3, as DNA: TGTGCCAGCAGCGCCCGGACTAGCGGTAACACCGGGGAGCTGTTTTTT.

This chain connects TRBV28 to TRBJ2-1; D is undetermined. This CDR3 has 12 amino acids. Germline lookup yields CDR1 MDHEN and CDR2 SYDVKM. V gave up 2 bases and J gave up 6 bases, with 5 bases separating them. The CDR3 reads CASSLVGNEQFF. For the CDR3, the DNA is TGTGCCAGCAGTTTAGTGGGCAATGAGCAGTTCTTC.

In its sample, this clone was seen once. J is TRBJ2-7 and V is TRBV24-1; no definite D call. V dropped 5 bases and J dropped 3 bases, with 10 bases sitting between them. CDR1 and CDR2 from the germline V gene are KGHDR and SFDVKD. CDR3 length equals 13 residues. The CDR3 DNA reads TGTGCCACCAGTGCGGCGCAGTACTACGAGCAGTACTTC. This sequence encodes CATSAAQYYEQYF.